This TCR beta chain was observed in a study of T-cell reconstitution after alpha-beta-depleted transplantation in children. As it was prepared, the TCRbeta library received unique molecular identifiers. In TCRdb, the PCR reads were re-called with MiXCR into one record per CDR3 protein. The data contain 350,000 to 450,000 distinct CDR3 sequences, about 14% of them singletons. V was pared by 6 bases and J by 6 bases, with 9 bases of the junction left unmatched. The germline V gene encodes CDR1 DFQATT and CDR2 SNEGSKA (reference sequence). The CDR3 totals 14 residues. The material sequenced was PBMCs, taken from the stem cell graft. V is TRBV20-1 and J is TRBJ1-5, with 9 bases matching TRBD1. The TCR sequence derives from a human donor who donated a stem cell graft to a child with Fanconi anemia. The CDR3 here is CSAASGQGGQPQHF. CDR3 in DNA: TGCAGTGCCGCTTCGGGACAGGGAGGTCAGCCCCAGCATTTT.